These T cell receptor beta chains were read from a single sample in a study of response to subunit inactivated influenza vaccine. TCRdb processed the RT-PCR reads anew with MiXCR; each CDR3 protein has one entry. The sample has a few hundred thousand distinct CDR3 sequences, 10% to 12% seen once. These same data were also listed under a study on T cells expressing NK-cell markers.

Sequenced here: PBMCs from blood, sampled on the day of vaccination. These receptor sequences come from a man aged 50-59 years who received an inactivated influenza vaccine. Each CDR3 is given with its conserved first and last residue. The D gene is left open where the match is weak. Some rows mark clone size as missing; the rest say once, few, many or name a class of expanded clone.

size	V	D	J	CDR3	DNA
few	TRBV15	TRBD1	TRBJ2-7	CATSRGQFWGINEQYF	TGTGCCACCAGCAGGGGACAGTTTTGGGGGATCAACGAGCAGTACTTC
-	TRBV29-1	-	TRBJ2-5	CSVRAQETQYF	TGCAGCGTCAGGGCCCAAGAGACCCAGTACTTC
-	TRBV11-2	-	TRBJ2-3	CASSLGRATQYF	TGTGCCAGCAGCTTGGGGCGAGCTACGCAGTATTTT
-	TRBV28	-	TRBJ2-7	CASSRLPPQAPYEQYF	TGTGCCAGCAGCCGACTACCCCCCCAGGCTCCCTACGAGCAGTACTTC
-	TRBV7-9	TRBD1	TRBJ1-4	CASNPGGEKLFF	TGTGCCAGCAACCCAGGGGGCGAAAAACTGTTTTTT
-	TRBV4-3	TRBD2	TRBJ2-7	CASTRYWGGDPYEQYF	TGCGCCAGCACCCGATATTGGGGGGGTGATCCCTACGAGCAGTACTTC
many	TRBV5-4	-	TRBJ2-5	CASSLSGPQGGTQYF	TGTGCCAGCAGCTTGTCGGGACCTCAAGGTGGGACCCAGTACTTC
-	TRBV6-2/TRBV6-3	-	TRBJ2-5	CASSYSPQGKETQYF	TGTGCCAGCAGTTACTCCCCTCAGGGGAAGGAGACCCAGTACTTC
-	TRBV28	-	TRBJ2-5	CASSFRKETHYF	TGTGCCAGCAGTTTTCGGAAAGAGACCCATTACTTC
few	TRBV30	TRBD1	TRBJ2-7	CAWSAGTGREQYF	TGTGCCTGGAGTGCCGGGACAGGGCGCGAGCAGTACTTC
-	TRBV27	-	TRBJ2-2	CASSFLGGADTGELFF	TGTGCCAGCAGTTTCTTGGGGGGCGCGGACACCGGGGAGCTGTTTTTT
-	TRBV3-1	-	TRBJ1-2	CASSLGTVPYGYTF	TGTGCCAGCAGCCTTGGGACGGTCCCTTATGGCTACACCTTC
few	TRBV14	-	TRBJ2-2	CASSQDQGPGELFF	TGTGCCAGCAGCCAAGACCAGGGTCCCGGGGAGCTGTTTTTT
-	TRBV6-1	-	TRBJ1-6	CASKKTGTSNSPLHF	TGTGCCAGCAAAAAGACCGGGACTTCTAATTCACCCCTCCACTTT
-	TRBV27	TRBD2	TRBJ2-3	CASSLRGLAGEADTQYF	TGTGCCAGCAGTTTAAGGGGACTAGCGGGAGAGGCAGATACGCAGTATTTT
few	TRBV24-1	TRBD2	TRBJ2-1	CATSDFALAGYNEQFF	TGTGCCACCAGTGATTTTGCGCTAGCGGGATACAATGAGCAGTTCTTC
few	TRBV7-3	-	TRBJ1-2	CASSLGTGGACTF	TGTGCCAGCAGCTTAGGGACCGGCGGCGCTTGCACCTTC
few	TRBV24-1	TRBD2	TRBJ2-1	CATSDRGRGGYGEQFF	TGTGCCACCAGTGATCGGGGGCGGGGGGGCTACGGTGAGCAGTTCTTC
few	TRBV7-3	TRBD2	TRBJ2-3	CASSLKAGASGRGTDTQYF	TGTGCCAGCAGCTTAAAAGCTGGGGCTAGCGGGAGAGGGACAGATACGCAGTATTTT
-	TRBV20-1	-	TRBJ2-1	CSAGDAAGGWNEQFF	TGCAGTGCTGGGGACGCGGCCGGTGGGTGGAATGAGCAGTTCTTC
-	TRBV7-2	-	TRBJ1-1	CASSIPTGTATEAFF	TGTGCCAGCAGTATACCTACCGGGACGGCCACTGAAGCTTTCTTT
-	TRBV9	TRBD2	TRBJ2-5	CASSVGLAGRIQETQYF	TGTGCCAGCAGCGTAGGACTAGCGGGACGGATCCAAGAGACCCAGTACTTC
few	TRBV7-2	TRBD1	TRBJ1-5	CASSPTGANNQPQHF	TGTGCCAGCAGCCCGACAGGGGCTAACAATCAGCCCCAGCATTTT
many	TRBV7-2	-	TRBJ2-7	CASSLAAGNYEQYF	TGTGCCAGCAGCTTAGCTGCGGGAAACTACGAGCAGTACTTC
-	TRBV20-1	TRBD2	TRBJ2-3	CSAQTSGRIDTQYF	TGCAGTGCGCAGACTAGCGGGAGGATAGATACGCAGTATTTT
few	TRBV6-7	-	TRBJ2-2	CASSYSIEGRRELFF	TGTGCCAGCAGTTACTCGATCGAGGGGAGGAGGGAGCTGTTTTTT
-	TRBV12-3/TRBV12-4	TRBD2	TRBJ2-5	CASTPGLATGETQYF	TGTGCCAGCACCCCGGGACTAGCGACGGGAGAGACCCAGTACTTC
many	TRBV9	TRBD2	TRBJ2-7	CASSAGLVAYEQYF	TGTGCCAGCAGCGCCGGACTAGTGGCCTACGAGCAGTACTTC
-	TRBV9	-	TRBJ2-5	CASSVAGSQETQYF	TGTGCCAGCAGCGTAGCTGGATCCCAAGAGACCCAGTACTTC
-	TRBV12-3/TRBV12-4	-	TRBJ2-7	CASSLPSLKLISYEQYF	TGTGCCAGCAGTTTACCTTCTCTTAAACTAATCTCCTACGAGCAGTACTTC
many	TRBV4-1	-	TRBJ1-4	CASSQEGAGEKLFF	TGCGCCAGCAGCCAAGAGGGGGCAGGCGAAAAACTGTTTTTT
few	TRBV25-1	-	TRBJ2-2	CATAAGPGELFF	TGTGCCACCGCTGCTGGTCCAGGGGAGCTGTTTTTT
many	TRBV12-3/TRBV12-4	TRBD2	TRBJ2-7	CASSPLAGGWGEQYF	TGTGCCAGCAGTCCACTAGCGGGAGGATGGGGCGAGCAGTACTTC
few	TRBV2	-	TRBJ1-6	CASSKDNSPLHF	TGTGCCAGCAGTAAGGATAATTCACCCCTCCACTTT
-	TRBV20-1	TRBD2	TRBJ2-3	CSARPLAGVTDTQYF	TGCAGTGCTAGACCGCTAGCGGGGGTCACAGATACGCAGTATTTT
-	TRBV5-6	-	TRBJ2-2	CASSLQLVGAKTTGELFF	TGTGCCAGCAGCTTGCAGTTAGTCGGGGCGAAAACCACCGGGGAGCTGTTTTTT
many	TRBV10-2	-	TRBJ2-3	CASRHISTDTQYF	TGCGCCAGCAGACACATTAGCACAGATACGCAGTATTTT
few	TRBV20-1	-	TRBJ1-1	CSATMTLRPTEAFF	TGCAGTGCCACCATGACGTTGAGGCCCACTGAAGCTTTCTTT